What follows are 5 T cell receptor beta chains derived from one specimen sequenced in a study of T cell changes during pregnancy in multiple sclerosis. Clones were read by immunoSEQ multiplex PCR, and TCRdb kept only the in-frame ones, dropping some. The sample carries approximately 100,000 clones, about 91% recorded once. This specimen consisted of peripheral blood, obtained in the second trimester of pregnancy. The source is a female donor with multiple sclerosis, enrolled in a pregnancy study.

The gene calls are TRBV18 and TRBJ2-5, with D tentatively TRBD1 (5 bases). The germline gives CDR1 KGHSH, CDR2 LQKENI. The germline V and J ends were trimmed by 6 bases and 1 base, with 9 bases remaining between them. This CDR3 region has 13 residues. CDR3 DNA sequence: TGTGCCAGCTCCCGACAGAGCCAAGAGACCCAGTACTTC. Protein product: CASSRQSQETQYF.

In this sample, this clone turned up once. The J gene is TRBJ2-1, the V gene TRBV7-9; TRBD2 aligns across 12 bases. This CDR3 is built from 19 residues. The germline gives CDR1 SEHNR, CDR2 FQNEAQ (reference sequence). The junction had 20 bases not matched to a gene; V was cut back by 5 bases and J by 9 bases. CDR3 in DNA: TGTGCCAGCAGCGATAGTCTGGCTAGCGGGAGGGCCGGAATTGGTGAGCAGTTCTTC. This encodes CASSDSLASGRAGIGEQFF.

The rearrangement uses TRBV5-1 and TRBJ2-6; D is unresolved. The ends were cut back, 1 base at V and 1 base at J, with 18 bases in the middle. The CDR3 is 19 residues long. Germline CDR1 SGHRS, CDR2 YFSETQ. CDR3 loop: CASSLNWASSPSGANVLTF. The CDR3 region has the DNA TGCGCCAGCAGCTTGAATTGGGCGTCGAGTCCTTCTGGGGCCAACGTCCTGACTTTC. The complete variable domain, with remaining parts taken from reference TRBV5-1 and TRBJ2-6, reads KAGVTQTPRYLIKTRGQQVTLSCSPISGHRSVSWYQQTPGQGLQFLFEYFSETQRNKGNFPGRFSGRQFSNSRSEMNVSTLELGDSALYLCASSLNWASSPSGANVLTFGAGSRLTVL.

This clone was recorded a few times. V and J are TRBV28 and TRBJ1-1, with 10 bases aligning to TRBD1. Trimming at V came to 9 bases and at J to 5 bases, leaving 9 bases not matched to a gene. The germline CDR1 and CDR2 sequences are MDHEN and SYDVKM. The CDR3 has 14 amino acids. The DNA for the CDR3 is TGTGCCAGTGAAATCCCGGGACAGGGGACTGAAGCTTTCTTT. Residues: CASEIPGQGTEAFF.

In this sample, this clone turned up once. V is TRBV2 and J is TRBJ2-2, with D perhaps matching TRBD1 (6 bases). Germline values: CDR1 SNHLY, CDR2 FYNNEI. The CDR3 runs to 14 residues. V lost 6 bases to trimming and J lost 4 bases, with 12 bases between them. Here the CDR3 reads CASRQTGLTGELFF. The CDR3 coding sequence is TGTGCCAGCAGGCAGACAGGTCTCACCGGGGAGCTGTTTTTT.